Listed below are T cell receptor beta chains from one sample, sequenced in a study of shared clonotypes between healthy human individuals. TCRdb's copy holds only in-frame clones and misses some; the assay was immunoSEQ multiplex PCR. This table holds 2 million to 2.5 million clones, 92% found once. The sequenced sample consisted of naive CD4+ T cells from PBMCs. The origin of the receptors is a man aged 18 to 29 in good health. Some clones in this sample may be carry-over from other donors' samples. Each CDR3 is given without its conserved first and last residue. D genes are given only for firm matches. Expanded clones get a size class; other rows say once, few or many, or leave the size out.

>12|NA|NA|TRBJ2-2|TRBV19
ASRGRANTGELF
>14|NA|NA|TRBJ2-1|TRBV10-1
ASSESLAASYNEQF
>12|NA|NA|TRBJ2-1|TRBV5-5
ASSSGFSYNEQF
>14|once|TRBD2|TRBJ2-1|TRBV9
ASSTFSSGSYNEQF
>11|NA|TRBD2|TRBJ2-1|TRBV7-9
ASSFTSGNEQF
>14|NA|NA|TRBJ1-5|TRBV28
ASSLIGPTGREAQH
>12|NA|TRBD1|TRBJ2-7|TRBV13
ASRRTGDSYEQY
>13|NA|NA|TRBJ2-1|TRBV6-5
ASSYGGAAYNEQF
>15|NA|TRBD2|TRBJ2-7|TRBV7-9
ASSKGLAGQSSYEQY
>13|NA|NA|TRBJ1-2|TRBV7-8
ASSPSSLMSYGYT
>13|few|TRBD2|TRBJ2-3|TRBV27
ASSLASGGTDTQY
>14|NA|TRBD1|TRBJ1-5|TRBV18
ASSPWTGGPDQPQH
>12|NA|NA|TRBJ2-7|TRBV4-3
ASSQDLDRYEQY
>13|NA|TRBD1|TRBJ2-7|TRBV5-1
ASSPGQGDSYEQY
>14|NA|NA|TRBJ2-3|TRBV9
ASSVRGEPSTDTQY
>13|NA|TRBD2|TRBJ2-1|TRBV2
ASSLLAGASIGQF
>12|NA|TRBD1|TRBJ2-7|TRBV4-1
ASSQLGQGYEQY
>12|NA|TRBD2|TRBJ2-3|TRBV5-1
ASRGLAGTDTQY
>11|NA|NA|TRBJ2-2|TRBV5-1
ASSLNRDGELF
>13|NA|NA|TRBJ2-2|TRBV7-2
ASSLVQGGTGELF
>11|NA|NA|TRBJ2-7|TRBV6-1
ASSEGSPYEQY
>15|NA|NA|TRBJ2-3|TRBV5-1
ASSLGLSAAGTDTQY
>10|NA|NA|TRBJ2-1|TRBV27
ASRGPLGPQF
>13|NA|NA|TRBJ1-3|TRBV5-1
ASSLAASSGNTIY
>12|NA|TRBD1|TRBJ1-2|TRBV4-2
ASSQDRGRDGYT
>13|NA|NA|TRBJ1-2|TRBV5-6
ASSLWGATIYGYT
>12|NA|TRBD2|TRBJ2-1|TRBV5-4
ASSLVAGGNEQF
>14|few|NA|TRBJ1-1|TRBV4-2
ASSQGISAGSTEAF
>14|NA|NA|TRBJ2-7|TRBV4-1
ASSRVLAGVILEQY
>15|NA|NA|TRBJ1-3|TRBV19
ASSIDWKWVAKDTIY
>13|once|NA|TRBJ2-7|TRBV7-3
ASSLNRGGTYEQY
>11|NA|NA|TRBJ1-1|TRBV5-4
ASSLRGPAEAF
>17|NA|NA|TRBJ1-2|TRBV28
ASSNRGSLTIFGNYGYT
>9|once|NA|TRBJ1-2|TRBV20-1
SARTAYLYT
>16|NA|NA|TRBJ2-2|TRBV5-1
ASSLAVAVRANTGELF
>14|NA|TRBD2|TRBJ2-1|TRBV11-2
ASSLARLAGTNEQF
>11|NA|NA|TRBJ1-1|TRBV4-3
ASSQRRDTEAF
>13|NA|TRBD2|TRBJ2-3|TRBV7-3
ASSVGTSGRETQY
>14|NA|NA|TRBJ1-1|TRBV5-1
ASSLSGRTLNTEAF
>13|NA|NA|TRBJ2-7|TRBV27
ASGRRPGASYEQY
>12|NA|TRBD1|TRBJ1-2|TRBV6-6
ASSLDRGAYGYT
>12|NA|NA|TRBJ2-7|TRBV7-2
ASSLVAASYEQY
>12|NA|TRBD1|TRBJ1-1|TRBV6-1
ASSETGGVTEAF
>11|NA|NA|TRBJ1-1|TRBV7-3
ASSLDRNTEAF
>13|NA|NA|TRBJ2-1|TRBV7-3
ASSPRGSESHEQF
>11|NA|NA|TRBJ1-1|TRBV28
ASSLQVNTEAF
>12|once|TRBD1|TRBJ2-5|TRBV7-7
ASSQTGTQETQY
>13|NA|NA|TRBJ2-7|TRBV5-1
ASSSGGSQIGEQY
>11|NA|NA|TRBJ1-4|TRBV10-3
AISERTDEKLF
>13|NA|NA|TRBJ1-2|TRBV9
ASSVLGSNNYGYT
>13|NA|NA|TRBJ1-5|TRBV28
ASSLAGLSNQPQH